A single T cell receptor beta chain is shown here with its context. This specimen belongs to a study of control samples from healthy donors and cancer patients. Losses at the gene ends were 4 bases for V and 1 base for J; bases not matched to a gene: 18. This CDR3 comprises 19 residues. Germline-derived CDR1 and CDR2 are LNHDA and SQIVND (reference sequence). The table came from immunoSEQ multiplex PCR; TCRdb's copy has only in-frame clones and leaves some out. The sample includes some 100,000 clones, about 88% of them seen just once. The chain has TRBV19 and TRBJ1-1; 7 nucleotides line up with TRBD1. The receptor's source is a woman aged 45-59 years in good health. Sequenced sample: blood. The CDR3 reads CASSKTPGGMTGPNTEAFF. The CDR3 nucleotides are TGTGCCAGTAGTAAAACCCCGGGCGGCATGACAGGGCCGAACACTGAAGCTTTCTTT.